This T cell receptor (beta chain) was obtained from a study of blood T cell repertoires in COVID-19. Overall study context: There were acute and convalescent COVID-19 samples, and they came from the United States, Italy and Spain. PBMCs, B-cell-depleted T cells, or T cells were the source of the cDNA or gDNA that made up the material.

In the original processing: Researchers report that nucleated cell counts were estimated from reference gene primer amplification. TCRdb's copy holds only in-frame clones and misses some; the assay was immunoSEQ multiplex PCR. V and J calls and clone size are copied from that table; D and trimming were computed from the DNA. This table holds approximately 110,000 clones, approximately 80% found once. The CDR3 spans 22 residues. V was pared by 0 bases and J by 10 bases, with 29 bases of the junction left unmatched. The germline V gene has CDR1 LGHDT and CDR2 YNNKEL (reference sequence). The rearrangement links TRBV3-1 (or the pseudogene TRBV3-2) to TRBJ2-1; 8 bases align to TRBD2. Material for sequencing was peripheral blood. The TCR was taken from an older woman with acute or convalescent COVID-19. The CDR3 reads CASSQESPDLTQGSGSPSEQFF. Here the CDR3 DNA reads TGTGCCAGCAGCCAAGAGTCTCCGGACCTCACGCAGGGGAGCGGGAGCCCCTCCGAGCAGTTCTTC.